The 27 T cell receptor beta chains below come from one sample, sequenced in a study of blood T cell repertoires in COVID-19. The table came from immunoSEQ multiplex PCR; TCRdb's copy has only in-frame clones and leaves some out. The sample carries about 190,000 clones, more than 65% recorded once. The material sequenced was PBMCs or T cells enriched from blood (not recorded which). These receptors were obtained from a woman between 45 and 60 years old with acute COVID-19.

This clone was seen a handful of times. CDR3 sequence reads: CASSSPGQHMNTEAFF. In DNA, the CDR3 is TGTGCCAGCTCTAGTCCGGGACAGCACATGAACACTGAAGCTTTCTTT. V usage is TRBV28 and J usage is TRBJ1-1; 7 bases are shared with TRBD1. J lost 0 bases, V lost 8 bases, and 12 bases had no gene match. Germline CDR1 MDHEN, CDR2 SYDVKM. CDR3 length: 16 residues.

The chain uses TRBV27 and TRBJ2-5; 8 nucleotides align to TRBD2. The CDR3 has 15 residues. CDR1 and CDR2 from the germline V gene are MNHEY and SMNVEV (reference sequence). The J segment lost 1 base and the V segment lost 4 bases, leaving 5 bases of the junction unmatched. For the CDR3, the DNA is TGTGCCAGCAGTTCTCCCGGGACTAGCCAAGAGACCCAGTACTTC. It is translated as CASSSPGTSQETQYF.

J is TRBJ1-4 and V is TRBV5-4, with D maybe TRBD1 (6 bases). The V gene lost 4 bases and the J gene lost 3 bases, with 16 bases spanning the gap. This CDR3 has 16 amino acids. CDR1 and CDR2 from the germline V gene are SGHNT and YYREEE (reference sequence). The CDR3 reads CASSPKLGTSNEKLFF. CDR3 nucleotide sequence: TGTGCCAGCAGCCCCAAACTAGGGACATCTAATGAAAAACTGTTTTTT.

This clone was seen a handful of times. This rearrangement joins TRBV27 to TRBJ2-3, with D possibly TRBD2 on 6 matching bases. CDR3 size: 13 residues. Trimming cost V 4 bases and J 8 bases, with 13 bases left between them. The germline CDR1 and CDR2 sequences are MNHEY and SMNVEV (reference sequence). CDR3 sequence: CASSWGEQATQYF. The CDR3 DNA follows: TGTGCCAGCAGTTGGGGGGAGCAGGCTACGCAGTATTTT.

The chain uses TRBV24-1 and TRBJ2-1; 8 bases fit TRBD1. The V gene end was trimmed by 3 bases and the J gene end by 4 bases; junction bases not matched to a gene: 13. The CDR3 covers 18 residues. CDR1 is KGHDR and CDR2 is SFDVKD in the germline V gene. This chain's CDR3 is CATSDPGGRTGPYNEQFF. CDR3 bases: TGTGCCACCAGTGATCCAGGGGGTCGGACAGGGCCGTACAATGAGCAGTTCTTC.

The rearrangement uses TRBV5-1 and TRBJ2-2; tentatively, D is TRBD1 (5 bases). Per the germline V gene, CDR1 is SGHRS and CDR2 is YFSETQ. Trimming shortened V by 0 bases and J by 5 bases, and 14 bases separated the two germline ends. CDR3 length equals 16 residues. The CDR3 region has the DNA TGCGCCAGCAGCTTGGGCCGAGTCAGGGCTACCGGGGAGCTGTTTTTT. It encodes CASSLGRVRATGELFF.

Only a few counts were recorded for this clone. The rearrangement uses TRBV7-9 and TRBJ1-6; D is perhaps TRBD1 (5 bases). The CDR3 has 14 amino acids. The germline gives CDR1 SEHNR, CDR2 FQNEAQ (reference sequence). V was pared by 3 bases and J by 9 bases, with 12 bases between. DNA for the CDR3: TGTGCCAGCAGCTTGGCGCAGGGAAGTTCACCCCTCCACTTT. Its translation is CASSLAQGSSPLHF.

V is TRBV29-1 and J is TRBJ2-3; D gene unclear. The CDR3 is 10 residues long. Germline CDR1 is SQVTM and CDR2 is ANQGSEA. Deletions cut 6 bases from V and 3 bases from J, with 4 bases between. The CDR3: CSVGTDTQYF. CDR3 sequence (DNA): TGCAGCGTCGGGACAGATACGCAGTATTTT.

The V gene is TRBV14, the J gene TRBJ1-2; D may be TRBD1 (5 bases). V lost 1 base to trimming and J lost 4 bases, with 10 bases between them. This CDR3 region has 14 residues. CDR1 and CDR2 (germline): SGHDN, FVKESK. The CDR3 spells CASSQVGGGYGYTF. The CDR3, as DNA: TGTGCCAGCAGCCAAGTTGGGGGAGGCTATGGCTACACCTTC.

The rearrangement uses TRBV2 and TRBJ1-3; D gene ambiguous. Germline loops: CDR1 SNHLY, CDR2 FYNNEI. The V end lost 6 bases, the J end lost 0 bases, and 3 bases lay between the germline ends. This CDR3 has 12 amino acids. Written as DNA, the CDR3 is TGTGCCAGCAGCGGCTCTGGAAACACCATATATTTT. It yields the protein CASSGSGNTIYF.

The rearrangement joins TRBV28 to TRBJ2-1; 7 positions match TRBD2. From germline, CDR1 is MDHEN and CDR2 SYDVKM. With V trimmed by 4 bases and J by 5 bases, 8 bases remained unmatched. This CDR3 region has 15 residues. CDR3 coding DNA: TGTGCCAGCAGTTCCCCGGGAGGACTTAACAATGAGCAGTTCTTC. It specifies CASSSPGGLNNEQFF.

The rearrangement links TRBV3-1 (or the pseudogene TRBV3-2) to TRBJ1-1; D is possibly TRBD1 (5 bases). The CDR3 is made up of 15 amino acids. Trimming removed 1 base at V and 1 base at J, with 10 bases between. Germline V gene data show CDR1 as LGHDT and CDR2 as YNNKEL (reference sequence). Here the CDR3 DNA reads TGTGCCAGCAGCCAAGGTGGCGGGGGGAACACTGAAGCTTTCTTT. Amino acids: CASSQGGGGNTEAFF.

The chain employs TRBV6-6 and TRBJ1-2; TRBD1 matches 9 bases. The CDR3 consists of 14 residues. Germline assignment: CDR1 MNHNY and CDR2 SVGAGI (reference sequence). V dropped 6 bases and J dropped 6; count of bases not matched to a gene: 8. The CDR3 DNA follows: TGTGCCAGCAGCAACCGGGACAGGGAGAATGGCTACACCTTC. This translates into CASSNRDRENGYTF.

The chain uses TRBV4-1 and TRBJ1-1; D not certain. CDR1 MGHRA and CDR2 YSYEKL come from the germline V gene. The CDR3 extends over 15 amino acids. Trimming took off 7 bases at V and 6 bases at J, with 21 bases between the two ends. The DNA of the CDR3 is TGCGCCAGCAACCGGGCGGGCGGGAGAGGAGCTGAAGCTTTCTTT. Translated, it gives CASNRAGGRGAEAFF.

The chain joins TRBV4-3 to TRBJ2-5; TRBD1 might be the D (6 bases). The V end was cut by 4 bases, the J end by 1 base, with 22 bases between. This CDR3 is built from 18 residues. Per germline, CDR1 LGHNA and CDR2 YSLEER. Here the CDR3 reads CASSRSLQGPTSQETQYF. CDR3 coding DNA: TGCGCCAGCAGCCGCTCCTTACAGGGACCGACGAGCCAAGAGACCCAGTACTTC.

The rearrangement links TRBV20-1 to TRBJ1-1; D not resolved. With 8 bases removed from V and 8 bases from J, the gap between germline ends came to 15 bases. Germline CDR1 and CDR2: DFQATT and SNEGSKA (reference sequence). The CDR3 length is 11 residues. CDR3 bases: TGCAGTTCACCTGACAACCCCGAAGCTTTCTTT. Its translation: CSSPDNPEAFF.

This clone was observed a handful of times. The chain is built from TRBV9 and TRBJ2-2; TRBD2 matches 12 bases. V lost 0 bases and J lost 7; bases outside the gene matches: 7. Per the germline V gene, CDR1 is SGDLS and CDR2 is YYNGEE. CDR3 length: 17 amino acids. The CDR3 loop reads CASSVVQWTSGVGELFF. CDR3 bases: TGTGCCAGCAGCGTAGTCCAATGGACTAGCGGGGTCGGGGAGCTGTTTTTT.

V gene TRBV7-2 combines with J gene TRBJ1-2, with TRBD1 matching over 7 bases. After removal of 5 bases from V and 5 bases from J, the junction contained 8 bases not matched to a gene. The CDR3 has 14 amino acids. Looked up from germline, CDR1 is SGHTA and CDR2 is FQGNSA. The CDR3 loop reads CASSQQSRGYGYTF. The CDR3 DNA reads as TGTGCCAGCAGCCAACAGTCCAGGGGGTATGGCTACACCTTC.

The chain combines TRBV28 with TRBJ2-5, with TRBD2 matching 10 bases. The CDR3 runs 15 residues. Germline values: CDR1 MDHEN, CDR2 SYDVKM. Trimming removed 5 bases from V and 2 bases from J; junction bases left unmatched: 5. The CDR3, as DNA: TGTGCCAGCAGTCGCCAACTAGCGGGGCAAGAGACCCAGTACTTC. Translation gives CASSRQLAGQETQYF.

The rearrangement links TRBV9 to TRBJ1-1; 7 positions agree with TRBD1. Trimming at V came to 0 bases and at J to 3 bases, leaving 14 bases not matched to a gene. This CDR3 comprises 18 residues. The germline V gene encodes CDR1 SGDLS and CDR2 YYNGEE. DNA for the CDR3: TGTGCCAGCAGCGTAGGAGGCGAGACAGGGTTCCGGGACACTGAAGCTTTCTTT. Translating gives CASSVGGETGFRDTEAFF.

This sequence joins TRBV6-2 or TRBV6-3 and TRBJ2-3; D remains unclear. The CDR3 runs 16 residues. Germline lookup yields CDR1 MNHEY and CDR2 SVGEGT. V was clipped by 5 bases and J by 2 bases, with 17 bases between them. DNA of the CDR3: TGTGCCAGCAGTCTCTACCTGGGCAGATCCACAGATACGCAGTATTTT. This gives the protein CASSLYLGRSTDTQYF.

V usage is TRBV9 and J usage is TRBJ2-1, with 8 bases that match TRBD2. The ends lost 0 bases at V and 2 bases at J; junction bases unmatched: 7. CDR3 length equals 17 residues. Germline CDR1 and CDR2: SGDLS and YYNGEE. Here the CDR3 reads CASSVAGGPPPYNEQFF. CDR3 DNA: TGTGCCAGCAGCGTAGCGGGGGGGCCCCCTCCCTACAATGAGCAGTTCTTC.

CDR3 region: CASSRDRGLNQPQHF. The DNA for the CDR3 is TGTGCCAGCAGTCGAGACAGGGGGCTAAATCAGCCCCAGCATTTT. The chain couples TRBV3-1 (or the pseudogene TRBV3-2) to TRBJ1-5, with 10 nucleotides matching TRBD1. The V and J ends lost 6 bases and 4 bases, in that order; junction bases with no gene match: 6. The CDR3 is 15 residues long. The germline gives CDR1 LGHDT, CDR2 YNNKEL (reference sequence).

Only one count was recorded for this clone. This CDR3 reads CASAGPSEQESGETQYF. The CDR3 nucleotides read TGTGCCAGCGCCGGTCCGTCCGAACAGGAATCGGGAGAGACCCAGTACTTC. The chain couples TRBV27 to TRBJ2-5; D might be TRBD1 (5 bases). The CDR3 extends over 17 amino acids. Germline assignment: CDR1 MNHEY and CDR2 SMNVEV (reference sequence). V was trimmed by 8 bases and J by 4 bases, leaving 26 bases between them.

The rearrangement uses TRBV10-3 and TRBJ1-1, with 9 nucleotides matching TRBD1. Germline V lookup: CDR1 ENHRY, CDR2 SYGVKD. This CDR3 comprises 14 residues. V gave up 4 bases and J gave up 1 base; unmatched junction bases: 1. The CDR3 region has the DNA TGTGCCATCAGTGTGACAGGGGGGAACACTGAAGCTTTCTTT. Protein sequence: CAISVTGGNTEAFF.

The chain carries TRBV14 and TRBJ2-7; possible D gene TRBD2, 6 bases. V was pared by 1 base and J by 7 bases, with 11 bases between. CDR1 is SGHDN and CDR2 is FVKESK in the germline V gene. The CDR3 has 13 amino acids. CDR3 region: CASSQGPGREQYV. The DNA of the CDR3 is TGTGCCAGCAGCCAAGGTCCAGGGAGGGAGCAGTACGTC.

This clone was counted a single time. V and J are TRBV5-4 and TRBJ1-1; no reliable D call. V was clipped by 7 bases and J by 0 bases, with 10 bases between them. Germline V gene lookup returns CDR1 SGHNT and CDR2 YYREEE (reference sequence). The length of the CDR3 is 13 residues. The CDR3 region is CASQTSLNTEAFF. CDR3 nucleotides: TGTGCCAGCCAGACAAGTTTGAACACTGAAGCTTTCTTT.